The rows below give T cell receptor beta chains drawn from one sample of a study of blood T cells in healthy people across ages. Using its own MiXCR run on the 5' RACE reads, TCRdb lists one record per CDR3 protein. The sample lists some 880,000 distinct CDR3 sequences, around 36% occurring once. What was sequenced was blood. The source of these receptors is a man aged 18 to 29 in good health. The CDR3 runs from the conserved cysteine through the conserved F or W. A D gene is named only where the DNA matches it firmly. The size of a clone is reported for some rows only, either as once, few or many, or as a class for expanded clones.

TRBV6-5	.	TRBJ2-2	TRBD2	TGTGCCAGCATTATGACTAGCGGGGCCGGGGAGCTGTTTTTT	CASIMTSGAGELFF
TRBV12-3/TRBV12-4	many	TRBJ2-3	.	TGTGCCAGCAGTCCTAGTGGAGGGGCACGTCCAGATACGCAGTATTTT	CASSPSGGARPDTQYF
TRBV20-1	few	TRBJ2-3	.	TGCAGTGCCAGAGACAGGAGCGCAGGAGGGAGTACGCAGTATTTT	CSARDRSAGGSTQYF
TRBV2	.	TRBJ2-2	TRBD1	TGTGCCAGCAGTAGACAGGGGGCTAAGAACACCGGGGAGCTGTTTTTT	CASSRQGAKNTGELFF
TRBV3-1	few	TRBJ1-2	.	TGTGCCAGCAGCCACACTACAGGGAACGGCTACACCTTC	CASSHTTGNGYTF
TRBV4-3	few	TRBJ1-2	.	TGCGCCAGCAGCCGGAGGGAAGGAGCTAACTATGGCTACACCTTC	CASSRREGANYGYTF
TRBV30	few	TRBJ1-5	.	TGTGCCTGGAGTGGGGGCGAGCAGCCCCAGCATTTT	CAWSGGEQPQHF
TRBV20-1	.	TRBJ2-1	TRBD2	TGCAGTGCTAGGGTTTCTAGCGGCTCCTACAGTGAGCAGTTCTTC	CSARVSSGSYSEQFF
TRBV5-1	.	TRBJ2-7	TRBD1	TGCGCCAGCAGCGGCGTATCCGGGACAGGCTTCTACGAGCAGTACTTC	CASSGVSGTGFYEQYF
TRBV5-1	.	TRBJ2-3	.	TGCGCCAGCAGCTCCTACGGGGTGCGCACAGATACGCAGTATTTT	CASSSYGVRTDTQYF
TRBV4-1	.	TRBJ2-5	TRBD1	TGCGCCAGCAGCCGATTAGGACAGGGGAGAGAGACCCAGTACTTC	CASSRLGQGRETQYF
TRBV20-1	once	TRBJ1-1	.	TGCAGTGCTAGAGATCGGCAGGGTGGCACTGAAGCTTTCTTT	CSARDRQGGTEAFF
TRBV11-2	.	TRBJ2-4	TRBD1	TGTGCCAGCAGCTCACGGACAGGGGAAGAGAACATTCAGTACTTC	CASSSRTGEENIQYF
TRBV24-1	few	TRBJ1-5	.	TGTGCCACCAGTACAGGCTCTCAGCCCCAGCATTTT	CATSTGSQPQHF
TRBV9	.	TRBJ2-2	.	TGTGCCAGCAGTTCCCCCCAACAGGAACGAGGGGAGCTGTTTTTT	CASSSPQQERGELFF
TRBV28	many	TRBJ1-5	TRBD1	TGTGCCAGCAGTTTGGAGGGACAGGGGTTTTGGCAGCCCCAGCATTTT	CASSLEGQGFWQPQHF
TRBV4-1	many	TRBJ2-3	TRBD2	TGCGCCAGCAGCCCAGCGGGGGACACAGATACGCAGTATTTT	CASSPAGDTDTQYF
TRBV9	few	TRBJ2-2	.	TGTGCCAGCAGCGTAGTCGGCGGGGAGCTGTTTTTT	CASSVVGGELFF
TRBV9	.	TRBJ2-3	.	TGTGCCAGCAGCGGCGCCCCCGGCACAGATACGCAGTATTTT	CASSGAPGTDTQYF
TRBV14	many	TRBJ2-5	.	TGTGCCAGCAGCTCCGTCACTAGTAAGGCGGAGACCCAGTACTTC	CASSSVTSKAETQYF
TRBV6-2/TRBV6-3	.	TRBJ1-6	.	TGTGCCAGCAGTTACTGGGGGCGAACAAACTCACCCCTCCACTTT	CASSYWGRTNSPLHF
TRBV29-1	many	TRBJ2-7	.	TGCAGCGTTGTAAGTTCGAGGTCCCCCTCTCCGGACGAGCAGTACTTC	CSVVSSRSPSPDEQYF
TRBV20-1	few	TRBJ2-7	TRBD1	TGCAGTGCTGCCAGGACAGGGAACGGCGAGCAGTACTTC	CSAARTGNGEQYF
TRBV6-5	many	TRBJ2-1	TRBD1	TGTGCCAGCAGTTACGGGCAGGGGGTAAATGAGCAGTTCTTC	CASSYGQGVNEQFF
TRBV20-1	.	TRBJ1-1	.	TGCAGTGCTAGAGATGGGGGAGCGGCTTTGAACACTGAAGCTTTCTTT	CSARDGGAALNTEAFF
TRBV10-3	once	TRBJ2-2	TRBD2	TGTGCCATCAGCACTAGCGGGGGTAACACCGGGGAGCTGTTTTTT	CAISTSGGNTGELFF
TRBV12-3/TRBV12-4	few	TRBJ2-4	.	TGTGCCAGCAGCCGCGACGGGGTACTGGCCAAAAACATTCAGTACTTC	CASSRDGVLAKNIQYF
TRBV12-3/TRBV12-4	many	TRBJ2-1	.	TGTGCCAGCAGTTTAGACTACAATGAGCAGTTCTTC	CASSLDYNEQFF
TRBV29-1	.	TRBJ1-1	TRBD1	TGCATCCTACGCACGGCAGGGGGGGAAGCTTTCTTT	CILRTAGGEAFF
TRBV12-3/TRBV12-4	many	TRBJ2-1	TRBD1	TGTGCCAGCAGTTTAGGACAGGGGGCCACGGTTGCGCAGTTCTTC	CASSLGQGATVAQFF
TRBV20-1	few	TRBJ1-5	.	TGCAGTGCTAGGTCCGGAGGCGGCAATCAGCCCCAGCATTTT	CSARSGGGNQPQHF
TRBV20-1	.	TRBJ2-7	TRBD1	TGCAGTGCCCTAGATAGCGGGACAGGGGCCTACGAGCAGTACTTC	CSALDSGTGAYEQYF